The TCR beta chain described here comes from a study of blood T cell repertoires in COVID-19. Study-wide context: Samples of COVID-19 (acute and convalescent) were obtained from the United States, Italy and Spain. PBMCs, B-cell-depleted T cells, or T cells were the source of the cDNA or gDNA that made up the material.

V lost 7 bases and J lost 3; bases outside the gene matches: 4. Germline V gene data show CDR1 as SGHTA and CDR2 as FQGNSA. The CDR3 is 14 residues long. Authors' methods: Nucleated cell counts were estimated from reference gene primer amplification. Sequencing used immunoSEQ multiplex PCR; TCRdb keeps in-frame clones, though not all of them. Clone size and the V and J calls come from that table; the DNA yielded D and trimming. The sample records about 56,000 clones, approximately 80% being singletons. The sample comprised peripheral blood. V is TRBV7-2 and J is TRBJ2-7; 12 bases align to TRBD2. This TCR was sampled from an elderly woman with acute or convalescent COVID-19. CDR3 in amino acids: CASTRTSGDYEQYF. For the CDR3, the DNA is TGTGCCAGCACTCGGACTAGCGGGGACTACGAGCAGTACTTC.